The rows below give T cell receptor beta chains drawn from one sample of a study of glioma-infiltrating T cells after dendritic cell vaccination. Produced via immunoSEQ multiplex PCR; TCRdb's table is partial and in-frame only. The sample carries under 70,000 clones, approximately 78% recorded once. Sequencing used blood, obtained before dendritic cell vaccination. The origin of the receptors is a human donor with glioblastoma. The CDR3 runs from the conserved cysteine through the conserved F or W. A D gene is named only where the DNA matches it firmly. Size is omitted from some rows. Given values are once, few, many or a class for expanded clones.

12,TRBV29-1,TRBJ1-1,NA,few,TGCAGCTCGAGGACTGGGAACACTGAAGCTTTCTTT,CSSRTGNTEAFF
14,TRBV25-1,TRBJ1-5,NA,once,TGTGCCAGCAGTGGACGGACAAACAATCAGCCCCAGCATTTT,CASSGRTNNQPQHF
18,TRBV4-1,TRBJ2-7,TRBD2,NA,TGCGCCAGCAGCCCTGGGACTAGCGGGGAGACTTTATCTTACGAGCAGTACTTC,CASSPGTSGETLSYEQYF
15,TRBV7-2,TRBJ1-4,TRBD1,few,TGTGCCAGCAGCTTGGGCAGGGGGCTAAGTGAAAAACTGTTTTTT,CASSLGRGLSEKLFF
10,TRBV7-9,TRBJ1-5,NA,few,TGTGCCAGCAGCCCCAGGCCCCAGCATTTT,CASSPRPQHF
15,TRBV28,TRBJ2-2,NA,NA,TGTGCCAGCAGCTCACCGGGACAAAACACCGGGGAGCTGTTTTTT,CASSSPGQNTGELFF
13,TRBV6-1,TRBJ1-3,TRBD1,NA,TGTGCCAGCAGTGGACAGGGGAGAAACACCATATATTTT,CASSGQGRNTIYF
13,TRBV5-1,TRBJ2-5,NA,NA,TGCGCCAGCAGCTCAGGAGGCCGGGAGACCCAGTACTTC,CASSSGGRETQYF
19,TRBV14,TRBJ2-3,TRBD1,NA,TGTGCCAGCAGCCAGTCCGGGACAGGGCGATCTCCCAGCACAGATACGCAGTATTTT,CASSQSGTGRSPSTDTQYF
15,TRBV5-6,TRBJ1-1,NA,NA,TGTGCCAGCAGCTTGGCCAATAGGGGGAACACTGAAGCTTTCTTT,CASSLANRGNTEAFF
10,TRBV10-3,TRBJ1-4,NA,few,TGTGCCCCCCCTAGGGGCAAACTGTTTTTT,CAPPRGKLFF
15,TRBV28,TRBJ2-3,NA,NA,TGTGCCAGCAGTTTTGTTGCGGGGGCCACAGATACGCAGTATTTT,CASSFVAGATDTQYF
14,TRBV19,TRBJ2-3,NA,NA,TGTGCCAGTAGTCCCTTTCTGAGCACAGATACGCAGTATTTT,CASSPFLSTDTQYF
15,TRBV5-1,TRBJ2-1,NA,NA,TGCGCCAGCAGCTTGTCATGGGGCGAGTTGGGTGAGCAGTTCTTC,CASSLSWGELGEQFF
15,TRBV7-2,TRBJ2-5,TRBD1,NA,TGTGCCAGCAGCTTAGTTGGGACAGGGAAAGAGACCCAGTACTTC,CASSLVGTGKETQYF
16,TRBV9,TRBJ1-1,NA,NA,TGTGCCAGCAGCGTAGTTCTTGGCCAGGGTCCCACTGAAGCTTTCTTT,CASSVVLGQGPTEAFF
15,TRBV27,TRBJ2-5,NA,NA,TGTGCCAGCAGTTTATCTGGGGGGTACCAAGAGACCCAGTACTTC,CASSLSGGYQETQYF
14,TRBV18,TRBJ2-7,NA,NA,TGTGCCAGCTCTGCGAATCCTCCTGCTTCCGAGCAGTACTTC,CASSANPPASEQYF
15,TRBV4-1,TRBJ1-1,TRBD1,NA,TGCGCCAGCAGCCAATTCCCGCAGGGGGCAACTGAAGCTTTCTTT,CASSQFPQGATEAFF
14,TRBV11-2,TRBJ2-2,TRBD1,NA,TGTGCCAGCAGCTTGGTCAGGGGGCCGCGGGAGCTGTTTTTT,CASSLVRGPRELFF
14,TRBV19,TRBJ1-3,NA,few,TGTGCCAGTAGTATAGATCCGGGGGGAAACACCATATATTTT,CASSIDPGGNTIYF
12,TRBV7-9,TRBJ2-7,TRBD2,NA,TGTGCCAGCAGCCCGAGCGGGGTAGGGCAGTACTTC,CASSPSGVGQYF
11,TRBV20-1,TRBJ1-6,NA,NA,TGCAGTGCTAGAGCAAATTCACCCCTCCACTTT,CSARANSPLHF
14,TRBV19,TRBJ1-1,NA,NA,TGTGCCAGTAGTTCCGTCGGGGTGAACACTGAAGCTTTCTTT,CASSSVGVNTEAFF
14,TRBV28,TRBJ1-4,NA,NA,TGTGCCAGCAGTAGTCCGGACTTAAATGAAAAACTGTTTTTT,CASSSPDLNEKLFF
15,TRBV5-4,TRBJ2-3,NA,NA,TGTGCCAGCAGCCTCGGGCTGGGGCGCACAGATACGCAGTATTTT,CASSLGLGRTDTQYF
14,TRBV27,TRBJ1-2,NA,NA,TGTGCCAGCAGACTAGGTGGGCCCAACTATGGCTACACCTTC,CASRLGGPNYGYTF
15,TRBV7-2,TRBJ2-7,NA,NA,TGTGCCAGCAGCTCCCAATGGGCCACAGGAGCCGAGCAGTACTTC,CASSSQWATGAEQYF
14,TRBV25-1,TRBJ1-6,TRBD1,NA,TGTGCCAGCAAGACAGGGACGAGGCATTCACCCCTCCACTTT,CASKTGTRHSPLHF
15,TRBV30,TRBJ2-5,TRBD1,NA,TGTGCCTGCGTGCCTCGGGACAGGGGGCCTGGAGAGCAGTACTTC,CACVPRDRGPGEQYF
17,TRBV5-1,TRBJ2-3,TRBD2,NA,TGCGCCAGCAGCAAAAGCGGGGGGGCCGCGGGCACAGATACGCAGTATTTT,CASSKSGGAAGTDTQYF
17,TRBV28,TRBJ1-5,NA,NA,TGTGCCAGCAGTTTATCCACAGGTGCCTTGATGAATCAGCCCCAGCATTTT,CASSLSTGALMNQPQHF
14,TRBV10-3,TRBJ1-5,TRBD1,few,TGTGCCATCAGTGGGACAGGGGGCAATCAGCCCCAGCATTTT,CAISGTGGNQPQHF
15,TRBV5-1,TRBJ2-7,TRBD1,NA,TGCGCCAGCAGCAGGGAAGGTGACAGGGGGAGCGAGCAGTACTTC,CASSREGDRGSEQYF
15,TRBV5-1,TRBJ1-4,NA,NA,TGCGCCAGCAGCTCAAGGACAAAGGCTAATGAAAAACTGTTTTTT,CASSSRTKANEKLFF
15,TRBV11-2,TRBJ1-6,NA,NA,TGTGCCAGCAGCTTAAGGAGCTCCTATAATTCACCCCTCCACTTT,CASSLRSSYNSPLHF
14,TRBV9,TRBJ2-3,NA,NA,TGTGCCAGCAGCGTTCGAGGGGAGGCAGATACGCAGTATTTT,CASSVRGEADTQYF
15,TRBV7-2,TRBJ2-3,TRBD2,NA,TGTGCCAGCAGCTGGGTAGCGGGGGAGACAGATACGCAGTATTTT,CASSWVAGETDTQYF
13,TRBV19,TRBJ1-6,TRBD1,NA,TGTGCCAGTAGTCTCGGGACAGGTGGACCCCTCCACTTT,CASSLGTGGPLHF
15,TRBV2,TRBJ2-4,NA,NA,TGTGCCAGCACCTCGAGCGGGTTAGCCAAAAACATTCAGTACTTC,CASTSSGLAKNIQYF
16,TRBV7-6,TRBJ1-3,NA,NA,TGTGCCAGCAGCTTAGGTCCAGGCATCTCTGGAAACACCATATATTTT,CASSLGPGISGNTIYF
15,TRBV19,TRBJ1-2,TRBD1,NA,TGTGCCAGTAGCCGGGGGACAGGATATAACTATGGCTACACCTTC,CASSRGTGYNYGYTF
15,TRBV5-6,TRBJ1-4,TRBD1,few,TGTGCCAGCAGCTTGGGGGACAGGGTTAATGAAAAACTGTTTTTT,CASSLGDRVNEKLFF
12,TRBV27,TRBJ2-1,NA,NA,TGTGCCAGCACTAGTCGTTTCGATGAGCAGTTCTTC,CASTSRFDEQFF
15,TRBV21-1,TRBJ1-6,NA,NA,TGTGCCAGCACCCCACTGGGCAAAGGTAATTCACCCCTCCACTTT,CASTPLGKGNSPLHF
13,TRBV11-3,TRBJ1-3,NA,NA,TGTGCCAGCAGCCCCTCAGCTGGAAACACCATATATTTT,CASSPSAGNTIYF
17,TRBV7-9,TRBJ2-1,NA,NA,TGTGCCAGCAGCTTAGGGGTAGGCGGTGGGGGGTACAATGAGCAGTTCTTC,CASSLGVGGGGYNEQFF
15,TRBV7-2,TRBJ2-7,TRBD2,NA,TGTGCCAGCAGCTTAGGTGGCGGGGGGGTCTACGAGCAGTACTTC,CASSLGGGGVYEQYF
15,TRBV6-1,TRBJ2-3,TRBD2,NA,TGTGCCAGCAGGAGGGCTAGCGGGGGGACAGATACGCAGTATTTT,CASRRASGGTDTQYF
15,TRBV11-2,TRBJ2-7,NA,NA,TGTGCCAGCAGCTTCCTAGTCGGAAGCTCCTACGAGCAGTACTTC,CASSFLVGSSYEQYF
18,TRBV4-2,TRBJ1-2,TRBD1,NA,TGTGCCAGCAGCGGGCGGAAAGGGACAGTTCAAGCTAACTATGGCTACACCTTC,CASSGRKGTVQANYGYTF
13,TRBV2,TRBJ2-2,NA,NA,TGTGCCAGCCATCCTGACAGAGCCGGGGAGCTGTTTTTT,CASHPDRAGELFF